Below are 19 T cell receptor beta chains sequenced from a single sample in a study of T-cell memory formation after mild COVID-19. Via MiXCR, TCRdb re-called the 5' RACE reads, giving one row per CDR3 protein. The sample carries about 210,000 distinct CDR3 sequences, roughly 10% recorded once. Sequencing input: PBMCs or a T cell subset sorted from them (not recorded which). Receptors originate from a man aged 18 to 29 who had mild COVID-19 (a few samples of this study predate the infection). Cell type and time point are not known.

The chain joins TRBV12-3 or TRBV12-4 to TRBJ2-2, with D uncertain. The CDR3 loop spans 13 amino acids. Between the trimmed V and J ends, which lost 3 bases and 4 bases, there was a span of 6 bases. The CDR3 nucleotides are TGTGCCAGCAGTTTCCGGAGCACCGGGGAGCTGTTTTTT. Protein: CASSFRSTGELFF.

This clonotype was seen only a few times. V is TRBV18 and J is TRBJ2-4; 8 bases are a match to TRBD1. The CDR3 runs 14 residues. The V gene end was trimmed by 3 bases and the J gene end by 9 bases; junction bases not matched to a gene: 7. CDR1 is KGHSH and CDR2 is LQKENI in the germline V gene. Here the CDR3 DNA reads TGTGCCAGCTCACCTCAGGGGGCGCTGGGCATTCAGTACTTC. Its protein product is CASSPQGALGIQYF. The whole variable domain, remainder taken from reference TRBV18 and TRBJ2-4, is NAGVMQNPRHLVRRRGQEARLRCSPMKGHSHVYWYRQLPEEGLKFMVYLQKENIIDESGMPKERFSAEFPKEGPSILRIQQVVRGDSAAYFCASSPQGALGIQYFGAGTRLSVL.

The rearrangement joins TRBV7-2 to TRBJ2-5, with D maybe TRBD2 (6 bases). This CDR3 region has 14 residues. Trimming cost V 4 bases and J 5 bases, with 14 bases left between them. In germline, CDR1 is SGHTA, CDR2 FQGNSA. The CDR3, as DNA: TGTGCCAGCAGCTACCCTGGAGGGCGGGAGACCCAGTACTTC. Translated: CASSYPGGRETQYF.

The chain links TRBV6-6 to TRBJ2-5; tentative D call: TRBD2 (5 bases). V dropped 2 bases and J dropped 1 base, with 8 bases sitting between them. This CDR3 contains 14 residues. Germline V gene data show CDR1 as MNHNY and CDR2 as SVGAGI (reference sequence). The CDR3 coding sequence is TGTGCCAGCAGTTACGAGGGAAGCCAAGAGACCCAGTACTTC. Encoded protein: CASSYEGSQETQYF.

There are a few counts of this clonotype. The junction shows a germline mismatch at one end, possibly a read error. The chain carries TRBV7-2 and TRBJ2-1, with 12 bases lining up with TRBD2. Germline values: CDR1 SGHTA, CDR2 FQGNSA. This CDR3 has 17 amino acids. CDR3 loop: CASSLSSGGVPSREQLF. The CDR3 DNA sequence: TGTGCCAGCAGCTTATCTAGCGGGGGGGTACCCTCCCGGGAGCAGTTATTC. The variable domain in full, with the rest retrieved from reference TRBV7-2 and TRBJ2-1, is GAGVSQSPSNKVTEKGKDVELRCDPISGHTALYWYRQSLGQGLEFLIYFQGNSAPDKSGLPSDRFSAERTGGSVSTLTIQRTQQEDSAVYLCASSLSSGGVPSREQLFGPGTRLTVL.

The table lists this clonotype with a few counts. The chain combines TRBV29-1 with TRBJ2-6; D uncertain. The CDR3 is 13 amino acids. Germline lookup yields CDR1 SQVTM and CDR2 ANQGSEA. Deletions cut 7 bases from V and 1 base from J, with 8 bases between. The CDR3 nucleotides are TGCAGCGCCGGAGAGTCTGGGGCCAACGTCCTGACTTTC. Amino acids: CSAGESGANVLTF.

This chain uses TRBV11-2 with TRBJ1-2; no clear D gene. Germline V gene lookup returns CDR1 SGHAT and CDR2 FQNNGV. The CDR3 has 14 amino acids. The V and J ends lost 5 bases and 8 bases respectively, with 18 bases between them. The CDR3 protein is CASSRTTARRGYTF. CDR3 nucleotide sequence: TGTGCCAGCAGCCGAACAACAGCCCGGCGGGGCTACACCTTC.

This clonotype has only a few counts. The chain links TRBV4-2 to TRBJ2-1; D unresolved. The CDR3 consists of 17 residues. The germline CDR1 and CDR2 sequences are LGHNA and YNFKEQ. Trimming took 4 bases from V and 6 from J, leaving 22 bases between them. The CDR3 region is CASSPGDGYLLGNEQFF. The CDR3 DNA is TGTGCCAGCAGCCCAGGAGACGGTTACCTACTGGGCAATGAGCAGTTCTTC.

The chain uses TRBV19 and TRBJ1-6; 10 nucleotides agree with TRBD1. CDR1 and CDR2 from the germline V gene are LNHDA and SQIVND (reference sequence). The V and J ends lost 8 bases and 7 bases, in that order; junction bases with no gene match: 5. The CDR3 consists of 14 residues. As DNA, the CDR3 is TGTGCCAGTCGGACAGGGGGAGTAAATTCACCCCTCCACTTT. It translates to CASRTGGVNSPLHF.

This chain joins TRBV7-8 and TRBJ2-5; D is undetermined. V was pared by 4 bases and J by 7 bases, with 13 bases between. CDR1 is SGHVS, CDR2 FQNEAQ, per germline. The CDR3 runs 13 residues. DNA for the CDR3: TGTGCCAGCAGCTCTGGACCGCTGGGGACCCAGTACTTC. Encoded protein: CASSSGPLGTQYF.

The chain links TRBV6-1 to TRBJ1-1; D is ambiguous. CDR1 is MNHNS and CDR2 is SASEGT in the germline V gene. The ends were cut back, 5 bases at V and 1 base at J, with 14 bases in the middle. The length of the CDR3 is 15 residues. The CDR3 region has the DNA TGTGCCAGCAGTCCCCGGGCGACGGCGAACACTGAAGCTTTCTTT. It translates to CASSPRATANTEAFF.

The gene calls are TRBV5-6 and TRBJ1-5; no reliable D call. The CDR3 has 13 residues. From germline, CDR1 is SGHDT and CDR2 YYEEEE. Trimming stripped 2 bases from V and 7 bases from J, with 10 bases between. CDR3 sequence reads: CASSFLRRQPQHF. For the CDR3, the DNA is TGTGCCAGCAGCTTCCTGCGCAGGCAGCCCCAGCATTTT.

The chain couples TRBV5-1 to TRBJ2-2, with 7 positions matching TRBD2. In germline, CDR1 is SGHRS, CDR2 YFSETQ. The CDR3 loop spans 15 amino acids. With V trimmed by 3 bases and J by 4 bases, 6 bases remained unmatched. As DNA, the CDR3 is TGCGCCAGCAGCTCGGGACTAACACCCACCGGGGAGCTGTTTTTT. It codes for CASSSGLTPTGELFF.

The chain has TRBV28 and TRBJ2-5; D is unresolved. Germline CDR1 is MDHEN and CDR2 is SYDVKM. This CDR3 comprises 12 residues. V shed 3 bases and J shed 6 bases, with 8 bases lying between them. CDR3 sequence reads: CASSFTGQTQYF. CDR3 bases: TGTGCCAGCAGTTTCACGGGTCAGACCCAGTACTTC.

The V and J genes are TRBV3-1 and TRBJ1-1, with D uncertain. Germline lookup yields CDR1 LGHDT and CDR2 YNNKEL (reference sequence). V lost 0 bases, J lost 1 base, and 9 bases lay in between. The CDR3 is 15 residues long. This CDR3 is CASSQDGTTNTEAFF. The CDR3 bases are TGTGCCAGCAGCCAAGATGGTACGACGAACACTGAAGCTTTCTTT.

This clonotype was observed a few times. V is TRBV7-9 and J is TRBJ2-7; the D is unclear. Trimming left V 1 base short and J 1 base short, with 8 bases between. CDR3 size: 14 residues. CDR1 and CDR2 from the germline V gene are SEHNR and FQNEAQ (reference sequence). The CDR3 region is CASSLDLLSYEQYF. In DNA form, the CDR3 reads TGTGCCAGCAGCTTAGATCTCTTATCCTACGAGCAGTACTTC. The complete variable domain, with remaining parts taken from reference TRBV7-9 and TRBJ2-7, reads DTGVSQNPRHKITKRGQNVTFRCDPISEHNRLYWYRQTLGQGPEFLTYFQNEAQLEKSRLLSDRFSAERPKGSFSTLEIQRTEQGDSAMYLCASSLDLLSYEQYFGPGTRLTVT.

Only a few counts were recorded for this clonotype. V and J are TRBV5-1 and TRBJ1-2, with a weak D call TRBD1 (6 bases). This CDR3 comprises 17 residues. CDR1 and CDR2 (germline): SGHRS, YFSETQ. Trimming pared 0 bases from V and 4 bases from J, leaving 19 bases between. CDR3 coding DNA: TGCGCCAGCAGCTTGGATGGCTGGGGGGCGCAGTCCTATGGCTACACCTTC. It is translated as CASSLDGWGAQSYGYTF.

The V and J genes are TRBV7-6 and TRBJ2-5, with 10 bases fitting TRBD2. CDR1 SGHVS and CDR2 FNYEAQ come from the germline V gene. V lost 5 bases to trimming and J lost 2 bases; unmatched junction nucleotides: 17. The CDR3 spans 19 residues. The CDR3 bases are TGTGCCAGCAGCCCCCGGTTACAGGGTGAGCGGGGGGGACAAGAGACCCAGTACTTC. As protein: CASSPRLQGERGGQETQYF.

The rearrangement joins TRBV12-3 or TRBV12-4 to TRBJ1-1, with no clear D. The CDR3 contains 15 residues. Trimming removed 5 bases from V and 1 base from J, with 14 bases in between. CDR3 DNA sequence: TGTGCCAGCAGTCACGACACTGGCACGAACACTGAAGCTTTCTTT. Its protein product is CASSHDTGTNTEAFF.